Listed here are 23 T cell receptor beta chains from one sample, sequenced in a study of siplizumab effects on memory and regulatory T cells. Profiling relied on immunoSEQ multiplex PCR, and the TCRdb table lists in-frame clones only, not all of them. The table lists about 94,000 clones, 94% of them singletons. Sample: non-Treg CD4+ T cells sorted from blood. These receptor sequences come from a human donor in good health.

This chain uses TRBV6-6 with TRBJ2-5, with D hard to call. CDR3 size: 11 residues. CDR1 is MNHNY and CDR2 is SVGAGI in the germline V gene (reference sequence). V lost 7 bases, J lost 2 bases, and 5 bases lay in between. For the CDR3, the DNA is TGTGCCAGCACGATGCAAGAGACCCAGTACTTC. Protein: CASTMQETQYF.

The gene calls are TRBV11-1 and TRBJ1-2; D is perhaps TRBD1 (5 bases). The CDR3 consists of 13 residues. Trimming took off 5 bases at V and 8 bases at J, with 15 bases between the two ends. Germline CDR1 is SGHAT and CDR2 is FQDESV (reference sequence). The CDR3 DNA reads TGTGCCAGCAGCGATCGGGACGGTCGGGGCTACACCTTC. This gives the protein CASSDRDGRGYTF.

The V gene is TRBV27, the J gene TRBJ2-3; D possibly uses TRBD1 or TRBD2 (5 bases each). Germline V gene sequence: CDR1 MNHEY, CDR2 SMNVEV (reference sequence). The germline V and J ends were trimmed by 2 bases and 6 bases, with 12 bases remaining between them. The CDR3 has 14 residues. Here the CDR3 reads CASSLGGRMDTQYF. The CDR3 nucleotides read TGTGCCAGCAGTTTAGGGGGACGGATGGATACGCAGTATTTT.

In this sample, this clone turned up once. The chain recombines TRBV21-1 with TRBJ2-7; the table's D call of TRBD1 was not tested on the DNA. TRBV21-1 is an annotated pseudogene. The CDR3 contains 14 residues. In DNA form, the CDR3 reads TGTGCCAGCTCAGGGGGACAGGGAGGGTACGAGCAGTACTTC. Amino acid sequence: CASSGGQGGYEQYF.

The CDR3 nucleotides are TGTGCCAGCAACTCCCCAGGGGCCCACACTGAAGCTTTCTTT. Its translation is CASNSPGAHTEAFF. The chain carries TRBV5-8 and TRBJ1-1; perhaps TRBD1 as D (6 bases). Trimming pared 6 bases from V and 3 bases from J, leaving 15 bases between. The germline CDR1 and CDR2 sequences are SGHTS and YDEGEE. The CDR3 length is 14 residues. The full variable domain, its missing parts supplied by reference TRBV5-8 and TRBJ1-1, is EAGVTQSPTHLIKTRGQQATLRCSPISGHTSVYWYQQALGLGLQFLLWYDEGEERNRGNFPPRFSGRQFPNYSSELNVNALELEDSALYLCASNSPGAHTEAFFGQGTRLTVV.

The rearrangement links TRBV19 to TRBJ2-1; D might be TRBD1 (6 bases). The CDR3 consists of 17 residues. V was clipped by 1 base and J by 6 bases, with 19 bases between them. CDR1 and CDR2 (germline): LNHDA, SQIVND (reference sequence). The DNA of the CDR3 is TGTGCCAGTAGTATAGTCTACAGGGTCTCCCTGAGCAATGAGCAGTTCTTC. Translation gives CASSIVYRVSLSNEQFF.

This clone was found once. The genes are TRBV19 and TRBJ2-7, with TRBD1 matching over 7 bases. The germline gives CDR1 LNHDA, CDR2 SQIVND (reference sequence). Germline trimming cut 2 bases from V and 2 bases from J; bases unmatched to any gene: 6. This CDR3 contains 15 residues. DNA for the CDR3: TGTGCCAGTAGTATAACAGGGGTACCCCCCTACGAGCAGTACTTC. Translating it yields CASSITGVPPYEQYF.

The chain links TRBV27 to TRBJ1-5, with 8 bases identical to TRBD1. The CDR3 length is 16 residues. Looked up from germline, CDR1 is MNHEY and CDR2 is SMNVEV (reference sequence). Trimming took 6 bases from V and 2 from J; bases not matched to a gene: 9. Written as DNA, the CDR3 is TGTGCCAGCAGGGCTCAGGGGGCGCGGGGCAATCAGCCCCAGCATTTT. Protein sequence: CASRAQGARGNQPQHF.

This chain uses TRBV5-4 with TRBJ1-2; TRBD1 might be the D (6 bases). Germline values: CDR1 SGHNT, CDR2 YYREEE (reference sequence). This CDR3 has 15 residues. V lost 3 bases, J lost 2 bases, and 14 bases lay in between. This CDR3 reads CASSSEGVKNYGYTF. The CDR3 region has the DNA TGTGCCAGCAGCTCTGAGGGGGTTAAAAACTATGGCTACACCTTC.

The chain joins TRBV11-1 to TRBJ2-5; 7 bases are a match to TRBD2. The V gene end was trimmed by 5 bases and the J gene end by 5 bases; junction bases not matched to a gene: 5. Germline V CDR1 and CDR2: SGHAT, FQDESV (reference sequence). The CDR3 loop spans 13 amino acids. CDR3 coding DNA: TGTGCCAGCAGCCCCGGGACTATTGAGACCCAGTACTTC. Its translation: CASSPGTIETQYF.

The V call is TRBV14, the J call TRBJ2-7, with TRBD2 identical over 14 bases. Germline loops: CDR1 SGHDN, CDR2 FVKESK. V shed 4 bases, J shed 9 bases, and the junction held 8 bases outside the gene matches. This CDR3 contains 15 residues. CDR3 sequence: CASSPPGLAGVVQYF. The CDR3, as DNA: TGTGCCAGCAGCCCCCCGGGACTAGCGGGGGTGGTGCAGTACTTC.

The rearrangement joins TRBV13 to TRBJ2-5; 9 nucleotides match TRBD2. V trimming: 5 bases; J trimming: 2 bases; junction bases outside the gene matches: 3. Looked up from germline, CDR1 is PRHDT and CDR2 is FYEKMQ (reference sequence). This CDR3 is 14 amino acids long. The CDR3 spells CASSQAGGQETQYF. The CDR3 DNA sequence: TGTGCCAGCAGCCAGGCGGGGGGGCAAGAGACCCAGTACTTC.

This clone showed up just a few times. J is TRBJ1-3 and V is TRBV29-1; D is undetermined. The CDR3 totals 14 residues. Germline CDR1 and CDR2: SQVTM and ANQGSEA. V dropped 7 bases and J dropped 2 bases, with 15 bases sitting between them. The CDR3 DNA reads as TGCAGCGCGTTGGAGGGAACCGCTGGAAACACCATATATTTT. This translates into CSALEGTAGNTIYF.

The chain employs TRBV7-2 and TRBJ2-7; D is ambiguous. V shed 0 bases and J shed 3 bases, with 12 bases lying between them. The germline CDR1 and CDR2 sequences are SGHTA and FQGNSA. CDR3 length equals 15 residues. CDR3 sequence reads: CASSLALGFGYEQYF. The CDR3 DNA is TGTGCCAGCAGCTTAGCGCTGGGTTTTGGCTACGAGCAGTACTTC.

V usage is TRBV6-5 and J usage is TRBJ2-2, with 13 bases aligning to TRBD2. The ends lost 4 bases at V and 6 bases at J; junction bases unmatched: 2. Per the germline V gene, CDR1 is MNHEY and CDR2 is SVGAGI. The CDR3 runs to 15 residues. CDR3 sequence: CASSFGLAGAGELFF. Written as DNA, the CDR3 is TGTGCCAGCAGTTTCGGACTAGCGGGGGCCGGGGAGCTGTTTTTT.

This chain joins TRBV5-6 and TRBJ2-7; 10 positions match TRBD1. The CDR3 consists of 19 residues. Germline V gene lookup returns CDR1 SGHDT and CDR2 YYEEEE. Germline trimming cut 5 bases from V and 4 bases from J; bases unmatched to any gene: 21. CDR3 protein: CASRQTGTGVRAGVYEQYF. The CDR3 nucleotides are TGTGCCAGCAGACAGACCGGGACAGGGGTTCGAGCGGGGGTTTACGAGCAGTACTTC.

Worth noting for this clone: Additional DNA sequences in this sample encode the identical CDR3. This rearrangement joins TRBV6-6 to TRBJ2-5; no reliable D call. Germline CDR1 and CDR2: MNHNY and SVGAGI (reference sequence). This CDR3 has 11 residues. The V end was cut by 8 bases, the J end by 2 bases, with 6 bases between. DNA for the CDR3: TGTGCCAGCTCTCCACAAGAGACCCAGTACTTC. This encodes CASSPQETQYF.

The sample holds one count of this clone. The chain is built from TRBV29-1 and TRBJ2-5; D uncertain. CDR1 is SQVTM and CDR2 is ANQGSEA in the germline V gene. Trimming left V 1 base short and J 2 bases short, with 11 bases between. This CDR3 comprises 14 residues. The CDR3 reads CSVEGSRTQETQYF. As DNA, the CDR3 is TGCAGCGTTGAAGGGTCACGCACTCAAGAGACCCAGTACTTC.

The gene calls are TRBV6-5 and TRBJ1-2; D is undetermined. The germline gives CDR1 MNHEY, CDR2 SVGAGI. This CDR3 has 12 residues. Between the trimmed V and J ends, which lost 6 bases and 4 bases, there was a span of 9 bases. CDR3 amino acids: CASRGQLYGYTF. CDR3 DNA: TGTGCCAGCAGAGGCCAGCTCTATGGCTACACCTTC.

V is TRBV10-3 and J is TRBJ2-5; 14 nucleotides line up with TRBD2. Germline V gene sequence: CDR1 ENHRY, CDR2 SYGVKD. The V segment lost 2 bases and the J segment 1 base; nucleotides outside the gene matches: 3. The CDR3 loop spans 17 amino acids. The chain's CDR3 is CAISEGLAGGRQETQYF. The CDR3 DNA follows: TGTGCCATCAGTGAGGGACTAGCGGGGGGCCGCCAAGAGACCCAGTACTTC.

Remarks on this clone: Other DNA sequences from this sample encode an identical CDR3 as well. The chain joins TRBV18 to TRBJ2-3, with TRBD1 matching over 10 bases. Germline CDR1 reads KGHSH; CDR2 reads LQKENI. This CDR3 spans 15 amino acids. The V segment lost 6 bases and the J segment 1 base; nucleotides outside the gene matches: 4. CDR3 sequence reads: CASSAGTGGTDTQYF. CDR3 DNA sequence: TGTGCCAGCTCTGCCGGGACAGGGGGCACAGATACGCAGTATTTT.

This sequence joins TRBV30 and TRBJ1-1; D possibly corresponds to TRBD1 (5 bases). The CDR3 length is 14 residues. Germline lookup yields CDR1 GTSNPN and CDR2 SVGIG (reference sequence). The V end lost 3 bases, the J end lost 4 bases, and 15 bases lay between the germline ends. CDR3 region: CAWSQEWGVTEAFF. CDR3 in DNA: TGTGCCTGGAGCCAAGAATGGGGGGTCACTGAAGCTTTCTTT.

This clone was detected once. The chain carries TRBV7-2 and TRBJ2-1, with 10 bases matching TRBD2. The V gene end was trimmed by 5 bases and the J gene end by 6 bases; junction bases not matched to a gene: 13. Looked up from germline, CDR1 is SGHTA and CDR2 is FQGNSA. This CDR3 comprises 17 residues. The CDR3 nucleotides read TGTGCCAGCAGCCCAAGCGGGCTAGCGGGAGTAGGCAATGAGCAGTTCTTC. Translation gives CASSPSGLAGVGNEQFF. Using reference TRBV7-2 and TRBJ2-1 for the parts outside the CDR3, the full variable domain is GAGVSQSPSNKVTEKGKDVELRCDPISGHTALYWYRQSLGQGLEFLIYFQGNSAPDKSGLPSDRFSAERTGGSVSTLTIQRTQQEDSAVYLCASSPSGLAGVGNEQFFGPGTRLTVL.